These 2 T cell receptor beta chains share one sample of origin, sequenced in a study of cytomegalovirus exposure and HLA in healthy donors (dated by TCRdb to between 2016 and 2019). Library generation was performed with the immunoSEQ multiplex PCR assay. For the multiplex PCR, a mixture combining 60 forward primers for TCR Vbeta segments and 13 reverse primers for TCR Jbeta segments was used. TCRdb re-hosts the immuneACCESS table, in-frame sequences only. Its copies lack some clones; in the studies checked, an unresolved V gene accounts for under half of them, and the cause for the rest is not known. The sample has 150,000 to 200,000 clones on record, 75% to 80% of them singletons. Over 12% of the sample is held by the ten biggest clonotypes. The sequenced material came from PBMCs. The receptors originated from a man in his fifties or sixties in good health and CMV-seropositive.

Of note for this clone: The same CDR3 also results from other DNA sequences found in this sample. This chain connects TRBV29-1 to TRBJ2-5; D is possibly TRBD2 (6 bases). CDR1 is SQVTM, CDR2 ANQGSEA, per germline. V shed 4 bases and J shed 2 bases, with 8 bases lying between them. The CDR3 loop spans 12 amino acids. CDR3 nucleotides: TGCAGCGTTGTGGGGGGTCAAGAGACCCAGTACTTC. Translating gives CSVVGGQETQYF.

The rearrangement uses TRBV5-8 and TRBJ2-5; D is uncertain. Trimming took off 1 base at V and 4 bases at J, with 8 bases between the two ends. Germline values: CDR1 SGHTS, CDR2 YDEGEE. The CDR3 totals 13 residues. CDR3 amino acids: CASSLFPRETQYF. The CDR3 DNA sequence: TGTGCCAGCAGCTTGTTCCCCCGAGAGACCCAGTACTTC.